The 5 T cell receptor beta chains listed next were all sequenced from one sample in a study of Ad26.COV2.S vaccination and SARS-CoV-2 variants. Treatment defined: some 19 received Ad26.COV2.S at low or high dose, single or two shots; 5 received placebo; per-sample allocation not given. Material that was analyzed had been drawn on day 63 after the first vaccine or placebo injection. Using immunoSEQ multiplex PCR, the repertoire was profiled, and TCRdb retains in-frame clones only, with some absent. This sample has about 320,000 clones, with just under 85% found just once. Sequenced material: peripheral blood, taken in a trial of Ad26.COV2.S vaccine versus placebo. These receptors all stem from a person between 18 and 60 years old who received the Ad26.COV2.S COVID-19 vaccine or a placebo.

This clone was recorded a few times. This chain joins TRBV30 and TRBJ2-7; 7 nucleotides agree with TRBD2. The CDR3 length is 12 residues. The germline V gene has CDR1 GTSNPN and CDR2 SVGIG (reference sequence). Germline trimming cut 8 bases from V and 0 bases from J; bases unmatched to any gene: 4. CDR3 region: CAARGDSYEQYF. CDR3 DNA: TGTGCCGCCCGGGGGGACTCCTACGAGCAGTACTTC.

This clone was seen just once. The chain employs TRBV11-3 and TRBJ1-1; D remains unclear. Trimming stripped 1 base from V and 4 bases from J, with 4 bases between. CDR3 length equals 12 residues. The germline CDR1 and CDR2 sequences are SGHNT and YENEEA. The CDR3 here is CASSLVTTEAFF. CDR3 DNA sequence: TGTGCCAGCAGCTTAGTTACCACTGAAGCTTTCTTT.

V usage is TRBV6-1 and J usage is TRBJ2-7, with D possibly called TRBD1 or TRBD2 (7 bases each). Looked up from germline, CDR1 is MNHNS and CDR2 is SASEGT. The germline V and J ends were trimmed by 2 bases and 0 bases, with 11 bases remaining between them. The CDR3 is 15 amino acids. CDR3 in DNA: TGTGCCAGCAGTGAACAGGGGGGGAGCTCCTACGAGCAGTACTTC. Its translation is CASSEQGGSSYEQYF.

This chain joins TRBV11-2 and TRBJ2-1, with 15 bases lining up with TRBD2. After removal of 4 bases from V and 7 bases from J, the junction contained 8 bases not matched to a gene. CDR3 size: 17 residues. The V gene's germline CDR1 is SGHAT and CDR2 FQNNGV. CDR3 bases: TGTGCCAGCAGCTGGAGGACTAGCGGGGGGGCCGTAAATGAGCAGTTCTTC. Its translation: CASSWRTSGGAVNEQFF.

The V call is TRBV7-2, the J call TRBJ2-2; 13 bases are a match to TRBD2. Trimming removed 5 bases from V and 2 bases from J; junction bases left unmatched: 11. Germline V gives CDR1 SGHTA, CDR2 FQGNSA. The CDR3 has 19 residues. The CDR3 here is CASSDGTSGVMDNTGELFF. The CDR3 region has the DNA TGTGCCAGCAGCGACGGGACTAGCGGGGTTATGGATAACACCGGGGAGCTGTTTTTT.